These 18 T cell receptor beta chains came from one sample sequenced in a study of blood T cell repertoires in COVID-19. Profiling relied on immunoSEQ multiplex PCR, and the TCRdb table lists in-frame clones only, not all of them. There are about 140,000 clones in the sample; about nine tenths occur only once, and about 11% lies in the top ten. Sequenced material: peripheral blood. The receptors were gathered from a man aged 45-65 years with active or convalescent COVID-19.

In DNA form, the CDR3 reads TGTGCCAGCAGCGTACAGGGTTATGAGCAGTTCTTC. Its translation is CASSVQGYEQFF. The chain combines TRBV7-2 with TRBJ2-1; a weak D match, TRBD1 (6 bases). Germline lookup yields CDR1 SGHTA and CDR2 FQGNSA. The length of the CDR3 is 12 residues. Trimming pared 5 bases from V and 8 bases from J, leaving 10 bases between.

This clone was seen just once. The chain links TRBV5-1 to TRBJ2-7; a weak D match, TRBD2 (6 bases). Trimming left V 5 bases short and J 0 bases short, with 15 bases between. Looked up from germline, CDR1 is SGHRS and CDR2 is YFSETQ. The CDR3 covers 15 residues. The CDR3 DNA reads TGCGCCAGCAGTGTTGGGGGGTCGAGCTCCTACGAGCAGTACTTC. This gives the protein CASSVGGSSSYEQYF.

A remark on this clone: The sample carries other DNA sequences with the same CDR3. The chain joins TRBV4-3 to TRBJ2-7; 8 bases are a match to TRBD1. The germline V gene has CDR1 LGHNA and CDR2 YSLEER. The CDR3 is made up of 13 amino acids. Germline trimming cut 3 bases from V and 4 bases from J; bases unmatched to any gene: 2. The CDR3 protein is CASSQDRAYEQYF. DNA of the CDR3: TGCGCCAGCAGCCAGGACAGGGCGTACGAGCAGTACTTC.

This chain joins TRBV5-5 and TRBJ2-3, with 7 bases matching TRBD1. The CDR3 has 15 amino acids. CDR1 and CDR2 (germline): SGHKS, YYEKEE (reference sequence). Germline trimming cut 3 bases from V and 0 bases from J; bases unmatched to any gene: 4. CDR3 residues: CASSSGQASTDTQYF. The CDR3 bases are TGTGCCAGCAGCTCAGGACAGGCGAGCACAGATACGCAGTATTTT.

The chain recombines TRBV11-2 with TRBJ2-4, with 9 bases aligning to TRBD1. Trimming took 5 bases from V and 1 from J; bases not matched to a gene: 6. Germline V gene data show CDR1 as SGHAT and CDR2 as FQNNGV. The CDR3 is made up of 16 amino acids. This chain's CDR3 is CASSRGTGRAKNIQYF. As DNA, the CDR3 is TGTGCCAGCAGCAGGGGGACAGGGAGGGCCAAAAACATTCAGTACTTC.

V gene TRBV6-6 combines with J gene TRBJ1-2; 7 bases line up with TRBD1. The CDR3 spans 15 residues. Germline V gene lookup returns CDR1 MNHNY and CDR2 SVGAGI (reference sequence). J gave up 4 bases and V 2 bases, and 7 bases lay outside the gene matches. This CDR3 is CASSYGGQKFYGYTF. CDR3 bases: TGTGCCAGCAGTTACGGGGGACAGAAGTTCTATGGCTACACCTTC.

This chain uses TRBV18 with TRBJ2-2, with D perhaps matching TRBD2 (6 bases). The germline V gene has CDR1 KGHSH and CDR2 LQKENI. V lost 0 bases to trimming and J lost 3 bases, with 8 bases between them. The CDR3 length is 15 residues. The DNA of the CDR3 is TGTGCCAGCTCACCACCGCGGAGGGACACCGGGGAGCTGTTTTTT. Translation gives CASSPPRRDTGELFF.

The chain employs TRBV18 and TRBJ2-1; TRBD2 is a possible D gene (5 bases). The V end lost 3 bases, the J end lost 9 bases, and 12 bases lay between the germline ends. CDR1 and CDR2 (germline): KGHSH, LQKENI. The CDR3 runs to 13 residues. The CDR3 DNA reads as TGTGCCAGCTCACCTAGGCTAGCCGGTGAGCAGTTCTTC. As protein: CASSPRLAGEQFF.

This chain connects TRBV19 to TRBJ1-5, with TRBD1 identical over 10 bases. With V trimmed by 4 bases and J by 0 bases, 3 bases remained unmatched. Germline V gene sequence: CDR1 LNHDA, CDR2 SQIVND (reference sequence). The CDR3 sequence is 16 residues long. The CDR3 DNA reads TGTGCCAGTAGTACCCGGACAGGGGGTAGCAATCAGCCCCAGCATTTT. Protein product: CASSTRTGGSNQPQHF.

This clone was picked up one time. V usage is TRBV12-3 or TRBV12-4 and J usage is TRBJ2-5, with D maybe TRBD1 (6 bases). With 3 bases removed from V and 5 bases from J, the gap between germline ends came to 10 bases. The length of the CDR3 is 13 residues. CDR3 protein: CASSFRGVETQYF. The CDR3 coding sequence is TGTGCCAGCAGTTTCAGGGGCGTGGAGACCCAGTACTTC.

The chain joins TRBV7-2 to TRBJ2-3; tentative D call: TRBD1 (6 bases). The CDR3 loop spans 14 amino acids. CDR1 and CDR2 (germline): SGHTA, FQGNSA. Between the trimmed V and J ends, which lost 3 bases and 1 base, there was a span of 8 bases. The CDR3 DNA reads TGTGCCAGCAGCTTGGGGGCAGGCACAGATACGCAGTATTTT. Translating it yields CASSLGAGTDTQYF.

The chain recombines TRBV6-6 with TRBJ1-6; the match to TRBD1 covers 7 bases. Germline V gene lookup returns CDR1 MNHNY and CDR2 SVGAGI (reference sequence). Trimming cost V 5 bases and J 7 bases; bases outside gene matches: 8. This CDR3 is built from 15 residues. CDR3 coding DNA: TGTGCCAGCAGTATAGACGACAGGGCGAATTCACCCCTCCACTTT. This translates into CASSIDDRANSPLHF.

The V call is TRBV28, the J call TRBJ2-7; D remains ambiguous. Looked up from germline, CDR1 is MDHEN and CDR2 is SYDVKM. CDR3 length: 14 residues. Trimming shortened V by 3 bases and J by 2 bases, and 11 bases separated the two germline ends. The CDR3 here is CASSLYLETYEQYF. Written as DNA, the CDR3 is TGTGCCAGCAGTTTGTACTTGGAGACCTACGAGCAGTACTTC.

The chain joins TRBV5-6 to TRBJ1-4; the D is unclear. The germline V gene encodes CDR1 SGHDT and CDR2 YYEEEE. This CDR3 contains 14 residues. V was shortened by 0 bases and J by 8 bases, with 11 bases between the two germline ends. CDR3 region: CASSLGAPPEKLFF. The CDR3 DNA reads as TGTGCCAGCAGCTTGGGAGCTCCCCCCGAAAAACTGTTTTTT.

V usage is TRBV14 and J usage is TRBJ1-2, with no clear D. The CDR3 loop spans 12 amino acids. Trimming shortened V by 5 bases and J by 8 bases, and 12 bases separated the two germline ends. Per germline, CDR1 SGHDN and CDR2 FVKESK. CDR3 nucleotides: TGTGCCAGCAGCAGAGGGTCGGACGGCTACACCTTC. Translating it yields CASSRGSDGYTF.

This clone came up a few times. Here the CDR3 DNA reads TGTGCCAGCAGCTTAACCCACGGGGGAAGAATGAACACTGAAGCTTTCTTT. It yields the protein CASSLTHGGRMNTEAFF. This chain uses TRBV7-2 with TRBJ1-1, with D maybe TRBD1 (5 bases). Per germline, CDR1 SGHTA and CDR2 FQGNSA. V was cut by 2 bases and J by 0 bases, with 16 bases left in between. The CDR3 has 17 residues.

The chain has TRBV21-1 and TRBJ2-1; no check of the table's D call, TRBD2, against the DNA was made. TRBV21-1 is a pseudogene segment. The CDR3 length is 16 residues. CDR3 DNA sequence: TGTGCCAGCAGCAAGAGGGGACTAGCGGCCTACAATGAGCAGTTCTTC. It encodes CASSKRGLAAYNEQFF.

The CDR3 reads CASSLMIPTGSSPLHF. The CDR3 DNA reads TGTGCCAGCAGCTTAATGATTCCAACAGGTTCTTCACCCCTCCACTTT. The genes are TRBV11-2 and TRBJ1-6; the D gene is possibly TRBD1 (5 bases). The V gene's germline CDR1 is SGHAT and CDR2 FQNNGV. The CDR3 is made up of 16 amino acids. V gave up 2 bases and J gave up 9 bases, with 17 bases separating them. The full variable domain, its missing parts supplied by reference TRBV11-2 and TRBJ1-6, is EAGVAQSPRYKIIEKRQSVAFWCNPISGHATLYWYQQILGQGPKLLIQFQNNGVVDDSQLPKDRFSAERLKGVDSTLKIQPAKLEDSAVYLCASSLMIPTGSSPLHFGNGTRLTVT.